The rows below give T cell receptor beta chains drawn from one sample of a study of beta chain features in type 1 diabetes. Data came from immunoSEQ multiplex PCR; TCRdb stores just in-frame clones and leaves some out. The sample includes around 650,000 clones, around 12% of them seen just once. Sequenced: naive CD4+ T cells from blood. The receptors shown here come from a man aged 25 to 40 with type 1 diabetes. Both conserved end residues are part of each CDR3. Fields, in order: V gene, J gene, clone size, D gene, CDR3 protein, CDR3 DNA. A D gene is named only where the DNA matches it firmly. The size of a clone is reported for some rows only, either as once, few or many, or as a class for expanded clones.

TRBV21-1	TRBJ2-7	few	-	CASSWDSYEQYF	TGTGCCAGCAGCTGGGATTCCTACGAGCAGTACTTC
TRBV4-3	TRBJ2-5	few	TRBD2	CASSQLGLAGETQYF	TGCGCCAGCAGCCAACTGGGACTAGCGGGGGAGACCCAGTACTTC
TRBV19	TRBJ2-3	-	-	CASSITGAGRTDTQYF	TGTGCCAGTAGTATAACCGGCGCGGGACGAACAGATACGCAGTATTTT
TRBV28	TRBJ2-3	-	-	CASTAGSDTQYF	TGTGCCAGCACTGCGGGGTCAGATACGCAGTATTTT
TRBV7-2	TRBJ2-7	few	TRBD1	CASSPLGTGSYEQYF	TGTGCCAGCAGCCCCCTTGGGACAGGGTCCTACGAGCAGTACTTC
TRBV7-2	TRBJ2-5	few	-	CASSLGPGQGQETQYF	TGTGCCAGCAGCTTAGGTCCGGGGCAGGGTCAAGAGACCCAGTACTTC
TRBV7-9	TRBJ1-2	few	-	CASSLGVGNYGYTF	TGTGCCAGCAGCTTAGGTGTAGGGAACTATGGCTACACCTTC
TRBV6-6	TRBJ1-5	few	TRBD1	CASSQGTGVSQPQHF	TGTGCCAGCAGCCAAGGAACAGGGGTTAGTCAGCCCCAGCATTTT
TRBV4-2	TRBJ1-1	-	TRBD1	CASSLTGAANEAFF	TGTGCCAGCAGCCTAACAGGGGCCGCAAACGAAGCTTTCTTT
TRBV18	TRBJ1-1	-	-	CASSPAGWTEAFF	TGTGCCAGCTCACCAGCAGGATGGACTGAAGCTTTCTTT
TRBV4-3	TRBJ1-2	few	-	CASSQSEGEGYTF	TGCGCCAGCAGCCAATCCGAGGGGGAAGGCTACACCTTC
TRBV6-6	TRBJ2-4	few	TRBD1	CASSQPGQLAKNIQYF	TGTGCCAGCAGCCAACCGGGACAGCTAGCCAAAAACATTCAGTACTTC
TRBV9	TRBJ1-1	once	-	CASSVAGLLDTEAFF	TGTGCCAGCAGCGTAGCTGGACTTCTCGACACTGAAGCTTTCTTT
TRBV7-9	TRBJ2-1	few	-	CASTRAGEYNEQFF	TGTGCCAGCACTAGGGCAGGGGAGTACAATGAGCAGTTCTTC
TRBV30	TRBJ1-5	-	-	CAWSVGGGVPPQHF	TGTGCCTGGAGTGTAGGGGGGGGCGTTCCGCCCCAGCATTTT
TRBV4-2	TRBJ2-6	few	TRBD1	CASSHGDRAGANVLTF	TGTGCCAGCAGCCACGGTGACAGGGCTGGGGCCAACGTCCTGACTTTC
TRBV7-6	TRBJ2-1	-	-	CASSLAAREIDEQFF	TGTGCCAGCAGCTTAGCGGCCAGGGAGATCGATGAGCAGTTCTTC